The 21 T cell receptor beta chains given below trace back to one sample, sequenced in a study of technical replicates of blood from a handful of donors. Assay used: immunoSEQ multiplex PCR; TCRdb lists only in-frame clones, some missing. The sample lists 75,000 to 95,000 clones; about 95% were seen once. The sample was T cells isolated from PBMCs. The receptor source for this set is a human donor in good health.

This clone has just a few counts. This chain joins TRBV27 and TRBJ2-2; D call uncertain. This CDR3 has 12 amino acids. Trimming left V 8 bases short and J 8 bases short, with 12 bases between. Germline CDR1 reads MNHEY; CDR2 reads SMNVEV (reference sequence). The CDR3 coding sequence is TGTGCCAGCGGGCAGCCTATTGGGGAGCTGTTTTTT. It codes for CASGQPIGELFF.

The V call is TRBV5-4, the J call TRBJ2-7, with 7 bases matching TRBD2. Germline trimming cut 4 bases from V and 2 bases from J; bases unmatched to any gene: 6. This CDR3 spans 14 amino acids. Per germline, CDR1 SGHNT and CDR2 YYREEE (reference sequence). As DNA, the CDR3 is TGTGCCAGCAGCCCTATGGGAGGGGCCTACGAGCAGTACTTC. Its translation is CASSPMGGAYEQYF.

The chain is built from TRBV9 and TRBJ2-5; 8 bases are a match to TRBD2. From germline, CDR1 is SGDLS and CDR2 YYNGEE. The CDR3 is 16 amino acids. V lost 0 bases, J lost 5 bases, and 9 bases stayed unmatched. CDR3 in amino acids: CASSVVPGGPGETQYF. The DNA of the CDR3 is TGTGCCAGCAGCGTAGTTCCGGGAGGGCCCGGGGAGACCCAGTACTTC.

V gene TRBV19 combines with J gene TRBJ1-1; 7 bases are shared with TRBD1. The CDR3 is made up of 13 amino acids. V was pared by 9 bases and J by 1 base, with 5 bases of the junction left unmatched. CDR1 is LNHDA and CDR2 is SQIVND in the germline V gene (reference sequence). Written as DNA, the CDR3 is TGTGCCAGCCAGAGACAGGGGAACACTGAAGCTTTCTTT. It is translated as CASQRQGNTEAFF.

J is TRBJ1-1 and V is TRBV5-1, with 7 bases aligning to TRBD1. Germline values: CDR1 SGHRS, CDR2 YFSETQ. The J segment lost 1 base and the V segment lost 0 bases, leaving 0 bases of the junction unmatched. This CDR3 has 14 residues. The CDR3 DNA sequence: TGCGCCAGCAGCTTGGGGACAGGGAACACTGAAGCTTTCTTT. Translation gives CASSLGTGNTEAFF. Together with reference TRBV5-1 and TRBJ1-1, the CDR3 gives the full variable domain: KAGVTQTPRYLIKTRGQQVTLSCSPISGHRSVSWYQQTPGQGLQFLFEYFSETQRNKGNFPGRFSGRQFSNSRSEMNVSTLELGDSALYLCASSLGTGNTEAFFGQGTRLTVV.

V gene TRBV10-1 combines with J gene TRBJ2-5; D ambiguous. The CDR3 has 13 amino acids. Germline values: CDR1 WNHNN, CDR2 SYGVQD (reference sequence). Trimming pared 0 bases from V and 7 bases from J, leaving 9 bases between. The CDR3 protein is CASSESVVGTQYF. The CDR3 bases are TGCGCCAGCAGTGAGTCGGTAGTTGGGACCCAGTACTTC.

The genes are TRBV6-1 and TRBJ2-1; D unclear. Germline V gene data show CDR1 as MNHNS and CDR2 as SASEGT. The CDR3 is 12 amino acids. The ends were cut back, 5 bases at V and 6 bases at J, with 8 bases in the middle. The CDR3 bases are TGTGCCAGCAGTACTCACAGCAATGAGCAGTTCTTC. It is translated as CASSTHSNEQFF.

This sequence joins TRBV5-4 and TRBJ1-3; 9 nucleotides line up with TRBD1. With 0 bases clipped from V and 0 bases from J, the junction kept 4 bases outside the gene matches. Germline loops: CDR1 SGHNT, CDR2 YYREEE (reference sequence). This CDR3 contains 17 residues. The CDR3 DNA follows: TGTGCCAGCAGCTTGGGTGCGGGACAGGGCTCTGGAAACACCATATATTTT. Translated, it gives CASSLGAGQGSGNTIYF.

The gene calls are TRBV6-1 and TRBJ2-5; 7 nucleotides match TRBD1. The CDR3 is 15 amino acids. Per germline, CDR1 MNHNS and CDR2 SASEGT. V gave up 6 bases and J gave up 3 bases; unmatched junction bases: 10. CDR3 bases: TGTGCCAGCAGGGACAGGTCGGGGATCAAAGAGACCCAGTACTTC. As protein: CASRDRSGIKETQYF.

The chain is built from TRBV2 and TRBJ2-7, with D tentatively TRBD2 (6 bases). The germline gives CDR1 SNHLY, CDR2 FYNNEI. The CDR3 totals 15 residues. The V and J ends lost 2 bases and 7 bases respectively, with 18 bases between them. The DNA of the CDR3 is TGTGCCAGCAGTGAATGGTCAGGCGGTGGGGGGGAGCAGTACTTC. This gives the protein CASSEWSGGGGEQYF.

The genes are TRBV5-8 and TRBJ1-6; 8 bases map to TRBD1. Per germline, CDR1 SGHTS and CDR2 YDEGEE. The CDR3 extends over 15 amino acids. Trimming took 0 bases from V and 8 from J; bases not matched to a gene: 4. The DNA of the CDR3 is TGTGCCAGCAGCTTGGACAGGGGGTTGTATTCACCCCTCCACTTT. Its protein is CASSLDRGLYSPLHF.

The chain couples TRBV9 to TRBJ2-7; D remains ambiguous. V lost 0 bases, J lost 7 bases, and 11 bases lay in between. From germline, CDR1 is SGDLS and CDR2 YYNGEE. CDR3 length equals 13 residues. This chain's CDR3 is CASSVDAGREQYF. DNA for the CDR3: TGTGCCAGCAGCGTAGACGCCGGTCGGGAGCAGTACTTC.

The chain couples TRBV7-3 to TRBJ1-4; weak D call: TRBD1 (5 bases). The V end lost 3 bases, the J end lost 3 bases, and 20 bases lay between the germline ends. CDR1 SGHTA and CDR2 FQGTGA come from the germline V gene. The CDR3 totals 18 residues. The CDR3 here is CASSFYNPLGASNEKLFF. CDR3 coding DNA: TGTGCCAGCAGCTTCTACAACCCCCTTGGGGCCTCTAATGAAAAACTGTTTTTT.

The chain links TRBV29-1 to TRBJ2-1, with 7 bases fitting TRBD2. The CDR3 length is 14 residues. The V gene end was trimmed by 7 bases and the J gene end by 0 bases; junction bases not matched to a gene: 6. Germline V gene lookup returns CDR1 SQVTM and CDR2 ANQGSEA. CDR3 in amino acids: CSGEGGSSYNEQFF. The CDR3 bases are TGCAGCGGGGAGGGCGGAAGCTCCTACAATGAGCAGTTCTTC.

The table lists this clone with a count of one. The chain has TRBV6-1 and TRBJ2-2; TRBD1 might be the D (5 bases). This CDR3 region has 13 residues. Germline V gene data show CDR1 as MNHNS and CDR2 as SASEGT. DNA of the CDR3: TGTGCACTTCAGGGCCCGAACACCGGGGAGCTGTTTTTT. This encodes CALQGPNTGELFF.

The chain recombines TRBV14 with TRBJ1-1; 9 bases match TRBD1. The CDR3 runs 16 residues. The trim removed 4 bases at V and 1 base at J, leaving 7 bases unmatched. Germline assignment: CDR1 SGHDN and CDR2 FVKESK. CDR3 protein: CASSPNPGQGNTEAFF. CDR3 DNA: TGTGCCAGCAGCCCAAATCCGGGACAGGGGAACACTGAAGCTTTCTTT. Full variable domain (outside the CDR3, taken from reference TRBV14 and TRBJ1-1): EAGVTQFPSHSVIEKGQTVTLRCDPISGHDNLYWYRRVMGKEIKFLLHFVKESKQDESGMPNNRFLAERTGGTYSTLKVQPAELEDSGVYFCASSPNPGQGNTEAFFGQGTRLTVV.

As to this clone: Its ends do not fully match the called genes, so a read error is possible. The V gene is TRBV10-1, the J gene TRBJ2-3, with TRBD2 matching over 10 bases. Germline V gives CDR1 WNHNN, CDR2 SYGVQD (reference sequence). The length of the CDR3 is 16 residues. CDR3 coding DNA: TGCGCCAGCAGTCAGTCTAGCGGGAGTAGCGCAGATACGCAGTATTTT. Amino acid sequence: CASSQSSGSSADTQYF.

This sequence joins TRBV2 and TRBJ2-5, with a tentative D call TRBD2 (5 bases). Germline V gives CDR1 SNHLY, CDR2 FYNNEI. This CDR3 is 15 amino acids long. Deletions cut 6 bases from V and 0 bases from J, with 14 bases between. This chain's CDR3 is CASSKETRNQETQYF. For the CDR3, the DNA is TGTGCCAGCAGCAAAGAAACTAGGAACCAAGAGACCCAGTACTTC.

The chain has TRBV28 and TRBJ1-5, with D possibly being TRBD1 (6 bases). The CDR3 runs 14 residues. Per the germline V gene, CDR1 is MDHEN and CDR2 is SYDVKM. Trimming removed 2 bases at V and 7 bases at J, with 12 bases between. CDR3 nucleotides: TGTGCCAGCAGTTTACTTGGGGGCGGACAGCCCCAGCATTTT. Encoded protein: CASSLLGGGQPQHF.

The chain's CDR3 is CASMRSGAYEQYF. The CDR3 region has the DNA TGTGCCAGCATGCGTAGCGGGGCCTACGAGCAGTACTTC. The genes are TRBV6-5 and TRBJ2-7; 8 bases align to TRBD2. The CDR3 spans 13 residues. Germline values: CDR1 MNHEY, CDR2 SVGAGI. Trimming at V came to 7 bases and at J to 2 bases, leaving 4 bases not matched to a gene.

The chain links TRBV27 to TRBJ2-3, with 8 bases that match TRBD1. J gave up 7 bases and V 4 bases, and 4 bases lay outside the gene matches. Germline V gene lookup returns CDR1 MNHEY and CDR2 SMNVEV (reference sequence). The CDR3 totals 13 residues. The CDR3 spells CASSSGQGNTQYF. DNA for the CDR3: TGTGCCAGCAGTTCCGGACAGGGCAATACGCAGTATTTT.